Many counts were recorded for the clone carrying this T cell receptor beta chain. Its antigen remains unknown. Absence of ophthalmopathy progression within 18 months defined stable Graves' hyperthyroidism. Diagnosis of hyperthyroidism was new in patients aged 18 to 65, and its duration was under 2 months. Reasons for excluding patients were uncontrolled infection, other autoimmune disease, pregnancy or lactation. V lost 2 bases and J lost 7; bases outside the gene matches: 9. Germline V gene data show CDR1 as MNHNS and CDR2 as SASEGT. CDR3 length: 17 amino acids. This specimen comes from a study of T cells in Graves' hyperthyroidism and ophthalmopathy. Study-level findings and limits: Blood also showed most of the thyroid clonotypes that were expanded above 0.001.

Using RNA transcripts as the source, TCR beta CDR3 regions were amplified. Primed by the HTBI set, a first-round RT-PCR was run on the TCR CDR3. TCRdb called the multiplex PCR reads again in MiXCR, with one record for every CDR3 protein. This sample has 350,000 to 400,000 distinct CDR3 sequences, with 19% found just once. The source is a woman younger than 35 with Graves' hyperthyroidism. The sequencing sample was made of blood. The chain has TRBV6-1 and TRBJ2-1, with TRBD1 matching over 12 bases. CDR3 bases: TGTGCCAGCAGTGAACTCCCGGGACAGGGGGCGGATAATGAGCAGTTCTTC. It codes for CASSELPGQGADNEQFF.